Listed below are T cell receptor beta chains from one sample, sequenced in a study of technical replicates of blood from a handful of donors. Libraries were prepared by immunoSEQ multiplex PCR; TCRdb keeps only in-frame clonotypes and omits some of them. The sample yields some 74,000 clones, nearly 97% seen once. Sequenced input: T cells isolated from PBMCs. The receptors here all came from a human donor in good health. Each CDR3 is given with its conserved first and last residue. The order of the fields is D gene, V gene, clone size, J gene, CDR3 DNA, CDR3 protein. The D gene is left open where the match is weak. Expanded clones get a size class; other rows say once, few or many, or leave the size out.

D: TRBD1; V: TRBV9; size: .; J: TRBJ2-1; DNA: TGTGCCAGCAGCGCCCGGGACAGGGGGGTCTATGAGCAGTTCTTC; CDR3: CASSARDRGVYEQFF
D: TRBD1; V: TRBV10-3; size: .; J: TRBJ1-1; DNA: TGTGCCATCAGGGGGACAGGGGGGAAGAACACTGAAGCTTTCTTT; CDR3: CAIRGTGGKNTEAFF
D: TRBD2; V: TRBV6-5; size: once; J: TRBJ2-7; DNA: TGTGCCAGCAGCCGGACTAGCGGGATAATTATCGAGCAGTACTTC; CDR3: CASSRTSGIIIEQYF
D: TRBD2; V: TRBV7-8; size: .; J: TRBJ2-3; DNA: TGTGCCAGCAGCCAGGGGACTAGCGGGAGTAGAGCGCAGTATTTT; CDR3: CASSQGTSGSRAQYF
D: TRBD2; V: TRBV27; size: .; J: TRBJ2-1; DNA: TGTGCCAGCGGGTCTACTAGCGGGGTCTCCTACAATGAGCAGTTCTTC; CDR3: CASGSTSGVSYNEQFF
D: TRBD2; V: TRBV11-3; size: .; J: TRBJ2-7; DNA: TGTGCCAGCAAAAGGACTAGCGGGGGGTTCTCCTACGAGCAGTACTTC; CDR3: CASKRTSGGFSYEQYF
D: TRBD1; V: TRBV28; size: .; J: TRBJ1-5; DNA: TGTGCCAGCAGGTTACAGGGGAAGGGGCAGCCCCAGCATTTT; CDR3: CASRLQGKGQPQHF
D: TRBD2; V: TRBV9; size: .; J: TRBJ2-7; DNA: TGTGCCAGCAGCGCCGGACTAGCGGGCTCCTACGAGCAGTACTTC; CDR3: CASSAGLAGSYEQYF
D: .; V: TRBV7-3; size: .; J: TRBJ1-1; DNA: TGTGCCAGCAGCCCACAATCAGAGGTCACTGAAGCTTTCTTT; CDR3: CASSPQSEVTEAFF
D: .; V: TRBV28; size: .; J: TRBJ1-3; DNA: TGTGCCAGCAGTTTTCGTCGACTTAAGGTCAGAAACACCATATATTTT; CDR3: CASSFRRLKVRNTIYF
D: .; V: TRBV7-9; size: .; J: TRBJ2-3; DNA: TGTGCCAGCAGCACTCAGCCTAGCGCAGATACGCAGTATTTT; CDR3: CASSTQPSADTQYF
D: TRBD1; V: TRBV5-1; size: .; J: TRBJ2-1; DNA: TGCGCCAGCAGCGGAGGACAGGCGATGGGCAATGAGCAGTTCTTC; CDR3: CASSGGQAMGNEQFF
D: .; V: TRBV7-3; size: .; J: TRBJ2-7; DNA: TGTGCCAGCAGCTTAGCGGGCGCCTCCGAGCAGTACTTC; CDR3: CASSLAGASEQYF